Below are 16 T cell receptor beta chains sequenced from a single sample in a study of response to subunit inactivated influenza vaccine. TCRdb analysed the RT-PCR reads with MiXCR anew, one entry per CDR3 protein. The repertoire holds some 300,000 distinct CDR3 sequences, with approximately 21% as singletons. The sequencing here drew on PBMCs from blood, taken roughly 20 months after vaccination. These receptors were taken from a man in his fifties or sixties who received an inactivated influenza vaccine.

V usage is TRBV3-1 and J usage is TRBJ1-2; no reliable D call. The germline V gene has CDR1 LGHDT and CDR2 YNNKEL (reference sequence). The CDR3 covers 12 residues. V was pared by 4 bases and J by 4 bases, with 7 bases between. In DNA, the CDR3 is TGTGCCAGCAGCCTTTCCCGCTATGGCTACACCTTC. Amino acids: CASSLSRYGYTF.

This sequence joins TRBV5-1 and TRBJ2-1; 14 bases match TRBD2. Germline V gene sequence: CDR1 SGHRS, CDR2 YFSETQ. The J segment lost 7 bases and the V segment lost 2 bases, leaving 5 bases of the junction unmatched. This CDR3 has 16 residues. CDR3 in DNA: TGCGCCAGCAGCTTTACGGGACTAGCGGGAGATAATGAGCAGTTCTTC. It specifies CASSFTGLAGDNEQFF.

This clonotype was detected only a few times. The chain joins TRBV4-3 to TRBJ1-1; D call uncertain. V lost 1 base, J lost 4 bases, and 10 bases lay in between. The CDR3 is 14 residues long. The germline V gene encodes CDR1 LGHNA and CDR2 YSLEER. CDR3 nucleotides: TGCGCCAGCAGCCAAGGCTGGGAAGGCACTGAAGCTTTCTTT. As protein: CASSQGWEGTEAFF.

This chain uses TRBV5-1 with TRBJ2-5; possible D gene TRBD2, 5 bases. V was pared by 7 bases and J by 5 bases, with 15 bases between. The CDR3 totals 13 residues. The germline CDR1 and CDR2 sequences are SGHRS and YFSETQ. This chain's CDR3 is CASDPGSLETQYF. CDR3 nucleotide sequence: TGCGCCAGCGATCCGGGGTCATTGGAGACCCAGTACTTC.

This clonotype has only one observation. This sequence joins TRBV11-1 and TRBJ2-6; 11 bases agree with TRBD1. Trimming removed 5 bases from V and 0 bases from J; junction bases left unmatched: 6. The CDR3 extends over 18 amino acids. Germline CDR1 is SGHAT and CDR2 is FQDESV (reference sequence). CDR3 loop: CASSPGQGASSGANVLTF. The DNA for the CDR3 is TGTGCCAGCAGCCCTGGACAGGGGGCAAGCTCTGGGGCCAACGTCCTGACTTTC.

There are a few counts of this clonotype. The CDR3 nucleotides are TGTGCCAGCAGTTTGAAGCGTGAAAAACTGTTTTTT. It specifies CASSLKREKLFF. The chain couples TRBV28 to TRBJ1-4; no clear D gene. Looked up from germline, CDR1 is MDHEN and CDR2 is SYDVKM. The CDR3 is 12 amino acids. V lost 3 bases and J lost 7, with 6 bases in between.

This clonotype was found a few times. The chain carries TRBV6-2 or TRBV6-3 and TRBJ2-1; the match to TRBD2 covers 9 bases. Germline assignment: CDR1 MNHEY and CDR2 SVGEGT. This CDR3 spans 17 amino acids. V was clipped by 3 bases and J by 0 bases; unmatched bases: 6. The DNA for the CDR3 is TGTGCCAGCAGTTATTGGTCTAGCGGGGTCTCCTACAATGAGCAGTTCTTC. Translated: CASSYWSSGVSYNEQFF.

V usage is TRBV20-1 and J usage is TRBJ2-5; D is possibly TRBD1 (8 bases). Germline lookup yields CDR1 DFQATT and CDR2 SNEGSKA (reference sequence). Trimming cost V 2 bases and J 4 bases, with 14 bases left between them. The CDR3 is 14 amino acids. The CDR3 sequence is CSARPTGGGETQYF. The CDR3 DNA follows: TGCAGTGCTAGACCTACAGGGGGGGGAGAGACCCAGTACTTC.

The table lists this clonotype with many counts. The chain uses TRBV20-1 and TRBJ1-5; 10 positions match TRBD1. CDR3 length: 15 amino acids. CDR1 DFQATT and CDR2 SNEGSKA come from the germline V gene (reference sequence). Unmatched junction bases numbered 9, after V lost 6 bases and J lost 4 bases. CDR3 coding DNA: TGCAGTGCCATTCACGGACAGGGGGTAAATCAGCCCCAGCATTTT. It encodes CSAIHGQGVNQPQHF.

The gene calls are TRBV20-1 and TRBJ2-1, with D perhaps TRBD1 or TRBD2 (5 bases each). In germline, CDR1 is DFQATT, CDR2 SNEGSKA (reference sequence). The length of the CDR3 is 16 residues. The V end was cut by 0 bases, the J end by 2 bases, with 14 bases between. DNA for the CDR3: TGCAGTGCTAGAGATGTTCGAGGGGAAACCTACAATGAGCAGTTCTTC. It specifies CSARDVRGETYNEQFF.

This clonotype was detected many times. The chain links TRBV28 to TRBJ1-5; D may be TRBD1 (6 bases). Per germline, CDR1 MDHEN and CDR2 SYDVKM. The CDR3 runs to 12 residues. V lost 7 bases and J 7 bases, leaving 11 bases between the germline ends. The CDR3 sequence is CASTSGGQPQHF. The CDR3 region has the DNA TGTGCCAGCACCTCTGGGGGCCAGCCCCAGCATTTT. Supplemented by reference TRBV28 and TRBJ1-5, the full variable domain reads DVKVTQSSRYLVKRTGEKVFLECVQDMDHENMFWYRQDPGLGLRLIYFSYDVKMKEKGDIPEGYSVSREKKERFSLILESASTNQTSMYLCASTSGGQPQHFGDGTRLSIL.

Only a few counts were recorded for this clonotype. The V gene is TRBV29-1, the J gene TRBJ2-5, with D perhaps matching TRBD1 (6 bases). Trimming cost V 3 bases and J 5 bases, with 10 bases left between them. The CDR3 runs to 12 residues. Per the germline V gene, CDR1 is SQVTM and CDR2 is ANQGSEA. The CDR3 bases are TGCAGCGTTGAGTCCCAGGGGGAGACCCAGTACTTC. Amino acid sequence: CSVESQGETQYF. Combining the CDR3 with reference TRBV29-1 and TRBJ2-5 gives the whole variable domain SAVISQKPSRDICQRGTSLTIQCQVDSQVTMMFWYRQQPGQSLTLIATANQGSEATYESGFVIDKFPISRPNLTFSTLTVSNMSPEDSSIYLCSVESQGETQYFGPGTRLLVL.

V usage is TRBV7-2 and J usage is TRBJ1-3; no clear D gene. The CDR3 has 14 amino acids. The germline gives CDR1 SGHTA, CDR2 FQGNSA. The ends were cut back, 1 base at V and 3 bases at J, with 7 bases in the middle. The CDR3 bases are TGTGCCAGCAGCTTAGGCGTAGTTGGAAACACCATATATTTT. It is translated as CASSLGVVGNTIYF. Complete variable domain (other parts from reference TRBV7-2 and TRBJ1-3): GAGVSQSPSNKVTEKGKDVELRCDPISGHTALYWYRQSLGQGLEFLIYFQGNSAPDKSGLPSDRFSAERTGGSVSTLTIQRTQQEDSAVYLCASSLGVVGNTIYFGEGSWLTVV.

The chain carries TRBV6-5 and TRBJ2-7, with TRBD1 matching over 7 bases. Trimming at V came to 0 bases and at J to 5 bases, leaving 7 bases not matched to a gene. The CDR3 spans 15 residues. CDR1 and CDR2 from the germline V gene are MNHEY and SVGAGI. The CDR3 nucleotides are TGTGCCAGCAGTTACTCGACAGGGAGTAGAAACGAGCAGTACTTC. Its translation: CASSYSTGSRNEQYF.

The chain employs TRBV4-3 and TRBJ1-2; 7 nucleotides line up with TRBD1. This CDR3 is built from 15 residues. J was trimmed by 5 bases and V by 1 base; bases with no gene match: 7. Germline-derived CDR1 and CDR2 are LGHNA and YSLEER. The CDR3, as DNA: TGCGCCAGCAGCCAAGTCAGGTGGGACAGTTATGGCTACACCTTC. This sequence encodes CASSQVRWDSYGYTF.

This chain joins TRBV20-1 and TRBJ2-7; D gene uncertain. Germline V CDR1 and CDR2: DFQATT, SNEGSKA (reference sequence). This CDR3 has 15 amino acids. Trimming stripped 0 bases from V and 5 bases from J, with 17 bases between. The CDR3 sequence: CSARDLTRNNHEQYF. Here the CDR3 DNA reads TGCAGTGCTAGAGATTTAACACGCAACAACCACGAGCAGTACTTC.